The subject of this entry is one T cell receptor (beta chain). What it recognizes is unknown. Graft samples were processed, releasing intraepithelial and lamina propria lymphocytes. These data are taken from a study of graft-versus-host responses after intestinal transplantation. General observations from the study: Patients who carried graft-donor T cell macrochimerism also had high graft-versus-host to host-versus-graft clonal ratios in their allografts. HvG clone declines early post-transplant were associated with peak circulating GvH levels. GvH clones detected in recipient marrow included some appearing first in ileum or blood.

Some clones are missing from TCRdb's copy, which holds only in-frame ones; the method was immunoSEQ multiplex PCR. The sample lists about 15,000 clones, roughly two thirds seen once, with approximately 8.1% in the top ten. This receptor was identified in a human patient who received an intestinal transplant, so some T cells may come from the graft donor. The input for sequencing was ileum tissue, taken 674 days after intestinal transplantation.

CDR3 region: CASSQGARGEYEQYF. CDR3 coding DNA: TGCGCCAGCAGCCAAGGTGCCAGGGGGGAGTACGAGCAGTACTTC. The genes are TRBV4-3 and TRBJ2-7; possibly TRBD1 for D (7 bases). The CDR3 is 15 residues long. V lost 1 base to trimming and J lost 4 bases, with 14 bases between them. Germline lookup yields CDR1 LGHNA and CDR2 YSLEER.